This TCR beta chain was sequenced during a study of CD8 T cells in Susac syndrome. The V end lost 2 bases, the J end lost 5 bases, and 9 bases lay between the germline ends. The CDR3 sequence is 14 residues long. Germline V gene sequence: CDR1 MNHEY, CDR2 SVGAGI. Study-wide findings and caveats: No clonal expansion appeared among CD4+ T cells in Susac patients.

This clonotype appeared a few times. Antigen specificity is unknown. TCR beta sequences were obtained from blood CD8+ and CD4+ T cells. Reverse transcription of 0.5 to 1 ug RNA was performed with random hexamers. The immunoSEQ assay covered 54 Vbeta and 13 Jbeta segments for CDR3. A single record per CDR3 protein comes from TCRdb applying MiXCR to the immunoSEQ multiplex PCR reads. The sample lists 200,000 to 300,000 distinct CDR3 sequences; almost 97% were seen once. The receptor was derived from a human donor with Susac syndrome. The specimen sequenced was CD4+ T cells from PBMCs. The chain carries TRBV6-5 and TRBJ1-4; D gene unclear. The CDR3 DNA follows: TGTGCCAGCAGTTACGGTCAACGGAATGAAAAACTGTTTTTT. As protein: CASSYGQRNEKLFF.